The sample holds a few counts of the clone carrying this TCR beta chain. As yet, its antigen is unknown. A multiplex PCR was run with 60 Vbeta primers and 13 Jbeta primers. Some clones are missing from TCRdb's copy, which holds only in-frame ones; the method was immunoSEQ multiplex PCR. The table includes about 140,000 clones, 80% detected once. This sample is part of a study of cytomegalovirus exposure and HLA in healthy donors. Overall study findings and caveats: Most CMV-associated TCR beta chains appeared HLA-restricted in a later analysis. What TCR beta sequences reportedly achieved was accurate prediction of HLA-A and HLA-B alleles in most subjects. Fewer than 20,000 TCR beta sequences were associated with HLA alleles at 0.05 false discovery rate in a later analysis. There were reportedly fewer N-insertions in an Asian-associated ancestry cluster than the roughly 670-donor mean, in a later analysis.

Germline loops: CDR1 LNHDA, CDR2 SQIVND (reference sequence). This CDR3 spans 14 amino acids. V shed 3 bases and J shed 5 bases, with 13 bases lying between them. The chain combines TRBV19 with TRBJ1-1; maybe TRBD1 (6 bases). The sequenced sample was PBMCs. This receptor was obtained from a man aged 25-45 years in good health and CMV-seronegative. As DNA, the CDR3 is TGTGCCAGTAGTATTCAGGGGACAAGGACTGAAGCTTTCTTT. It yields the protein CASSIQGTRTEAFF.